Following are 28 T cell receptor beta chains from one sample sequenced in a study of CD8 T cells in ankylosing spondylitis. Study-wide findings and caveats: Apparently characteristic of ankylosing spondylitis blood was a TCR beta motif (about eight highly homologous variants).

Using its own MiXCR run on the 5' RACE reads, TCRdb lists one record per CDR3 protein. The data show fewer than 550,000 distinct CDR3 sequences, roughly 5% seen once. No antigen has been identified for these receptors. Sequencing was done on a sample of blood, either unsorted or a sorted T cell fraction (not recorded which). These receptors all stem from a male donor with ankylosing spondylitis.

There are a few counts of this clonotype. The chain links TRBV27 to TRBJ2-5; 9 bases fit TRBD2. V trimming: 5 bases; J trimming: 2 bases; junction bases outside the gene matches: 6. The CDR3 spans 15 residues. The V gene's germline CDR1 is MNHEY and CDR2 SMNVEV (reference sequence). The CDR3 nucleotides are TGTGCCAGCAGTCCAACCCTAGCGGGGCAAGAGACCCAGTACTTC. Amino acid sequence: CASSPTLAGQETQYF.

This clonotype showed up many times. The CDR3 loop is CSSHRQGSTDTQYF. DNA for the CDR3: TGCAGCTCCCACCGTCAGGGAAGCACAGATACGCAGTATTTT. This chain connects TRBV29-1 to TRBJ2-3, with D maybe TRBD1 (5 bases). This CDR3 comprises 14 residues. Deletions cut 8 bases from V and 0 bases from J, with 15 bases between. Germline-derived CDR1 and CDR2 are SQVTM and ANQGSEA.

This clonotype was recorded once. A read error is possible here, since a much larger clone lies one base away. The chain has TRBV28 and TRBJ2-3; 8 bases fit TRBD2. Germline CDR1 MDHEN, CDR2 SYDVKM. This CDR3 is built from 14 residues. J was trimmed by 5 bases and V by 7 bases; bases with no gene match: 8. As DNA, the CDR3 is TGTGCCAGCATACCCCCGGGGGGGAGAGATACGCAGTATTTT. Protein: CASIPPGGRDTQYF.

This clonotype has a count of ten or more. This rearrangement joins TRBV29-1 to TRBJ2-7; weak D call: TRBD2 (7 bases). V was clipped by 1 base and J by 2 bases, with 15 bases between them. CDR1 SQVTM and CDR2 ANQGSEA come from the germline V gene. This CDR3 region has 15 residues. This chain's CDR3 is CSVEGVGGGAYEQYF. Written as DNA, the CDR3 is TGCAGCGTTGAAGGAGTAGGGGGGGGCGCCTACGAGCAGTACTTC.

This clonotype was seen at least ten times. The chain employs TRBV9 and TRBJ1-3; unclear D gene. Trimming shortened V by 0 bases and J by 8 bases, and 9 bases separated the two germline ends. This CDR3 has 13 amino acids. Germline loops: CDR1 SGDLS, CDR2 YYNGEE. The CDR3 loop is CASSVGQDDTIYF. Written as DNA, the CDR3 is TGTGCCAGCAGCGTAGGTCAGGACGACACCATATATTTT.

This clonotype has at least ten counts. The chain employs TRBV6-2 or TRBV6-3 and TRBJ2-2; unclear D gene. The V gene's germline CDR1 is MNHEY and CDR2 SVGEGT. CDR3 size: 12 residues. V was shortened by 2 bases and J by 7 bases, with 5 bases between the two germline ends. This CDR3 reads CASSYGGGELFF. In DNA form, the CDR3 reads TGTGCCAGCAGTTACGGCGGCGGGGAGCTGTTTTTT.

This clonotype was counted many times. The chain joins TRBV6-2 or TRBV6-3 to TRBJ2-5; 9 nucleotides match TRBD1. CDR1 is MNHEY and CDR2 is SVGEGT in the germline V gene. V lost 7 bases and J lost 4; bases outside the gene matches: 13. This CDR3 is built from 16 residues. CDR3 loop: CASTPSGEDRGETQYF. The CDR3, as DNA: TGTGCCAGCACCCCATCGGGGGAGGACAGGGGAGAGACCCAGTACTTC.

This clonotype was counted many times. The chain employs TRBV28 and TRBJ1-1; TRBD1 aligns across 9 bases. Trimming took 7 bases from V and 3 from J; bases not matched to a gene: 6. CDR3 length: 14 residues. Germline assignment: CDR1 MDHEN and CDR2 SYDVKM. The chain's CDR3 is CASTPRTGDTEAFF. The DNA for the CDR3 is TGTGCCAGCACCCCTCGGACAGGGGACACTGAAGCTTTCTTT.

There are a few counts of this clonotype. This chain joins TRBV7-3 and TRBJ2-7; weak D call: TRBD1 (5 bases). Germline values: CDR1 SGHTA, CDR2 FQGTGA. The CDR3 length is 14 residues. V was pared by 0 bases and J by 3 bases, with 9 bases between. The CDR3 DNA reads as TGTGCCAGCAGCTTAACGGGCAGGGACTACGAGCAGTACTTC. This codes for CASSLTGRDYEQYF.

This clonotype was observed many times. The CDR3 here is CAISDPDRGYRLGEKLFF. The CDR3 coding sequence is TGTGCCATCAGCGACCCGGACAGGGGGTATCGGTTGGGAGAAAAACTGTTTTTT. The rearrangement links TRBV10-3 to TRBJ1-4, with 10 bases identical to TRBD1. V shed 6 bases and J 8 bases; nucleotides not matched to a gene: 18. CDR1 is ENHRY, CDR2 SYGVKD, per germline. This CDR3 comprises 18 residues.

The chain couples TRBV10-3 to TRBJ2-1; D may match TRBD1 or TRBD2 (5 bases each). V dropped 6 bases and J dropped 0 bases, with 15 bases sitting between them. From germline, CDR1 is ENHRY and CDR2 SYGVKD. The CDR3 consists of 16 residues. DNA for the CDR3: TGTGCCATCAGAAGGGGAGCCGGAAGCTCCTACAATGAGCAGTTCTTC. Its translation is CAIRRGAGSSYNEQFF.

Ten or more counts support this clonotype. This chain links TRBV6-5 with TRBJ1-2, with a possible D match to TRBD1 (6 bases). CDR3 length: 13 residues. CDR1 is MNHEY and CDR2 is SVGAGI in the germline V gene. Deletions cut 2 bases from V and 8 bases from J, with 12 bases between. CDR3 loop: CASSYRTGRGYTF. The CDR3 nucleotides are TGTGCCAGCAGTTACAGAACAGGGCGCGGCTACACCTTC.

This clonotype was found many times. As DNA, the CDR3 is TGTGCCAGCAGCTCCATCGCTAGCGGGGGAACAGATACGCAGTATTTT. Protein product: CASSSIASGGTDTQYF. The chain joins TRBV7-9 to TRBJ2-3; 10 nucleotides align to TRBD2. CDR1 SEHNR and CDR2 FQNEAQ come from the germline V gene (reference sequence). V lost 4 bases to trimming and J lost 3 bases; unmatched junction nucleotides: 7. The CDR3 runs to 16 residues. The full variable domain, completed using reference TRBV7-9 and TRBJ2-3, is DTGVSQNPRHKITKRGQNVTFRCDPISEHNRLYWYRQTLGQGPEFLTYFQNEAQLEKSRLLSDRFSAERPKGSFSTLEIQRTEQGDSAMYLCASSSIASGGTDTQYFGPGTRLTVL.

This clonotype was recorded at least ten times. This chain connects TRBV2 to TRBJ1-2; D is possibly TRBD1 (6 bases). V gave up 3 bases and J gave up 5 bases, with 13 bases separating them. CDR3 length: 14 residues. CDR1 and CDR2 from the germline V gene are SNHLY and FYNNEI. Here the CDR3 reads CASSERSGAYGYTF. For the CDR3, the DNA is TGTGCCAGCAGTGAGAGGTCGGGGGCATATGGCTACACCTTC.

This clonotype has more than one count but fewer than ten. The chain employs TRBV2 and TRBJ2-3; D possibly corresponds to TRBD2 (5 bases). Germline CDR1 is SNHLY and CDR2 is FYNNEI. The CDR3 extends over 16 amino acids. Trimming left V 3 bases short and J 0 bases short, with 13 bases between. The CDR3 here is CASSDLMRVSTDTQYF. The CDR3 nucleotides read TGTGCCAGCAGTGATTTAATGAGGGTTAGCACAGATACGCAGTATTTT.

With respect to this clonotype: An end of the junction differs from the germline gene, which may be a read error. The genes are TRBV20-1 and TRBJ2-3; possibly TRBD2 for D (6 bases). CDR1 and CDR2 from the germline V gene are DFQATT and SNEGSKA (reference sequence). The CDR3 runs to 15 residues. Here the CDR3 reads CCATTLAGLTDTQYF. The CDR3 coding sequence is TGCTGTGCTACGACACTAGCCGGACTAACAGATACGCAGTATTTT.

Ten or more counts support this clonotype. The V and J genes are TRBV24-1 and TRBJ2-2; perhaps TRBD2 as D (5 bases). The CDR3 has 18 residues. Between the trimmed V and J ends, which lost 0 bases and 0 bases, there was a span of 13 bases. The germline CDR1 and CDR2 sequences are KGHDR and SFDVKD. The chain's CDR3 is CATSDLPYRTPNTGELFF. In nucleotides, the CDR3 is TGTGCCACCAGTGATTTGCCGTATAGGACTCCGAACACCGGGGAGCTGTTTTTT.

The table lists this clonotype with many counts. The chain combines TRBV20-1 with TRBJ2-1; 9 positions agree with TRBD2. CDR1 DFQATT and CDR2 SNEGSKA come from the germline V gene (reference sequence). CDR3 length equals 14 residues. V was pared by 6 bases and J by 9 bases, with 12 bases of the junction left unmatched. The CDR3 loop reads CSAPRGGRAGEQFF. CDR3 DNA sequence: TGCAGTGCGCCCAGGGGCGGGAGGGCCGGTGAGCAGTTCTTC.

At least ten counts were recorded for this clonotype. The chain recombines TRBV19 with TRBJ2-7; no definite D call. The CDR3 has 13 amino acids. Germline assignment: CDR1 LNHDA and CDR2 SQIVND (reference sequence). V shed 3 bases and J shed 3 bases, with 9 bases lying between them. CDR3 in DNA: TGTGCCAGTAGTATGGCCCCCAACTACGAGCAGTACTTC. Amino acids: CASSMAPNYEQYF.

The sample holds a few counts of this clonotype. This chain uses TRBV20-1 with TRBJ2-3; the D gene could be TRBD1 or TRBD2 (5 bases each). The V end was cut by 4 bases, the J end by 3 bases, with 17 bases between. Germline CDR1 is DFQATT and CDR2 is SNEGSKA (reference sequence). This CDR3 is 15 amino acids long. DNA for the CDR3: TGCAGTGCTATTAGAGGGCAGGGTGGAACAGATACGCAGTATTTT. Its protein product is CSAIRGQGGTDTQYF.

This clonotype has at least ten counts. DNA of the CDR3: TGTGCCAGCAGTGCGACTAGCGGATTCGAGCAGTACTTC. It codes for CASSATSGFEQYF. This sequence joins TRBV6-2 or TRBV6-3 and TRBJ2-7; TRBD2 matches 9 bases. V lost 5 bases, J lost 6 bases, and 5 bases stayed unmatched. This CDR3 has 13 amino acids. Per germline, CDR1 MNHEY and CDR2 SVGEGT.

The table lists this clonotype with a few counts. V and J are TRBV20-1 and TRBJ2-1, with 12 bases that match TRBD2. V lost 6 bases, J lost 3 bases, and 6 bases stayed unmatched. CDR3 length: 15 amino acids. CDR1 and CDR2 from the germline V gene are DFQATT and SNEGSKA (reference sequence). In DNA, the CDR3 is TGCAGTGCCTCACTAGCGGGAGGACGCTACAATGAGCAGTTCTTC. As protein: CSASLAGGRYNEQFF.

This clonotype was recorded at least ten times. The chain links TRBV29-1 to TRBJ2-3; D is undetermined. Trimming cost V 4 bases and J 4 bases, with 18 bases left between them. Germline values: CDR1 SQVTM, CDR2 ANQGSEA. The CDR3 extends over 15 amino acids. This CDR3 reads CSVALRLVDADTQYF. CDR3 in DNA: TGCAGCGTTGCCCTTCGTTTGGTTGATGCAGATACGCAGTATTTT.

This clonotype was observed many times. CDR3: CASSLQGAEAFF. CDR3 sequence (DNA): TGCGCCAGCAGTCTACAGGGGGCTGAAGCTTTCTTT. V usage is TRBV5-1 and J usage is TRBJ1-1, with TRBD1 matching 8 bases. CDR1 is SGHRS and CDR2 is YFSETQ in the germline V gene. The trim removed 5 bases at V and 6 bases at J, leaving 3 bases unmatched. This CDR3 spans 12 amino acids.

Many counts were recorded for this clonotype. V and J are TRBV27 and TRBJ2-7; 8 nucleotides align to TRBD2. V was clipped by 6 bases and J by 4 bases; unmatched bases: 11. The CDR3 has 15 amino acids. Looked up from germline, CDR1 is MNHEY and CDR2 is SMNVEV (reference sequence). As DNA, the CDR3 is TGTGCCAGCAGCCCAGACCCGGGAGGGACGTACGAGCAGTACTTC. Encoded protein: CASSPDPGGTYEQYF.

This clonotype was counted many times. The chain carries TRBV6-5 and TRBJ1-2; D not certain. The CDR3 has 12 residues. CDR1 MNHEY and CDR2 SVGAGI come from the germline V gene. The ends were cut back, 5 bases at V and 5 bases at J, with 9 bases in the middle. The CDR3 nucleotides are TGTGCCAGCAGTGCCAGGAAATATGGCTACACCTTC. It encodes CASSARKYGYTF.

This clonotype was counted at least ten times. This sequence joins TRBV2 and TRBJ2-5, with 8 nucleotides matching TRBD2. From germline, CDR1 is SNHLY and CDR2 FYNNEI. The CDR3 is made up of 15 amino acids. V dropped 6 bases and J dropped 3; count of bases not matched to a gene: 9. The CDR3 DNA sequence: TGTGCCAGCAGCACACATGGACTAGCCGAAGAGACCCAGTACTTC. This sequence encodes CASSTHGLAEETQYF.

This clonotype was detected many times. This chain links TRBV7-9 with TRBJ2-7; 9 nucleotides agree with TRBD1. This CDR3 comprises 15 residues. V lost 3 bases to trimming and J lost 2 bases; unmatched junction nucleotides: 5. Germline CDR1 reads SEHNR; CDR2 reads FQNEAQ (reference sequence). The CDR3 loop reads CASSFGTGSPYEQYF. In DNA form, the CDR3 reads TGTGCCAGCAGCTTCGGGACAGGGAGCCCCTACGAGCAGTACTTC.